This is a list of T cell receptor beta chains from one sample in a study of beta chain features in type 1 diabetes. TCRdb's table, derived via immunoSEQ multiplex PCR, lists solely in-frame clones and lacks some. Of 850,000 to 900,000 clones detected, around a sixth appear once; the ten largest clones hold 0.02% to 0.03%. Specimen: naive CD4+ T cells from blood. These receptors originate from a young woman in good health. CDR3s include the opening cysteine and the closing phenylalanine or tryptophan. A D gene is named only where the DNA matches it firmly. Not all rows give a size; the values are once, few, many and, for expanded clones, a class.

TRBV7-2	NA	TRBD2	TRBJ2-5	TGTGCCAGCAGCTTAGTGGCGGGAGGCTATGAGACCCAGTACTTC	CASSLVAGGYETQYF
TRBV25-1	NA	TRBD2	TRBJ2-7	TGTGCCAGCAGCGCACTCCACGGGAGGGCGGACTCCTACGAGCAGTACTTC	CASSALHGRADSYEQYF
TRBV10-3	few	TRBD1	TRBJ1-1	TGTGCCAGCAATCCGGGACAGGGATGGACTGAAGCTTTCTTT	CASNPGQGWTEAFF
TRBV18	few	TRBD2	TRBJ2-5	TGTGCCAGCTCACCACCGTTAGCGGGAGGCCAAGAGACCCAGTACTTC	CASSPPLAGGQETQYF
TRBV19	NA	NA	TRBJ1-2	TGTGCCAGTAGTATACAGGGTGGCTATGGCTACACCTTC	CASSIQGGYGYTF
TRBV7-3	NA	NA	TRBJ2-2	TGTGCCAGCAGCTTTGACGGGACCGGGGAGCTGTTTTTT	CASSFDGTGELFF
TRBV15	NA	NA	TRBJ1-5	TGTGCCACCAGCAGTGGGGGCCAGGGCAATCAGCCCCAGCATTTT	CATSSGGQGNQPQHF
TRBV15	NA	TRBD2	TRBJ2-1	TGTGCCACCAGCAGAGGAGTAGGGGCTAGCGGGAGCCTTCGCAATGAGCAGTTCTTC	CATSRGVGASGSLRNEQFF
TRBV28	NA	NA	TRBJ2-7	TGTGCCAGCACGTTGGGCCGCCCCTACGAGCAGTACTTC	CASTLGRPYEQYF
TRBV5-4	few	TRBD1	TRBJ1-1	TGTGCCAGCAGCCGACAGGGGGGGGACACTGAAGCTTTCTTT	CASSRQGGDTEAFF
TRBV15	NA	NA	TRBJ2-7	TGTGCCACCAGCAAAACAGTACCATCCTACGAGCAGTACTTC	CATSKTVPSYEQYF
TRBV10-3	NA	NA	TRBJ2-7	TGTGCCATCAGTGAGTCGTTACTGGCTGTGGAGCAGTACTTC	CAISESLLAVEQYF
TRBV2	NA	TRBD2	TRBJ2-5	TGTGCCAGCAGTCTCTTCGGGGGGGAGACCCAGTACTTC	CASSLFGGETQYF
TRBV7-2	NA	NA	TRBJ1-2	TGTGCCAGCAGCCCGGGGGAGGCGTATGGCTACACCTTC	CASSPGEAYGYTF
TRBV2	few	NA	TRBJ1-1	TGTGCCAGCCTAGAGGGTGCTGGCACTGAAGCTTTCTTT	CASLEGAGTEAFF
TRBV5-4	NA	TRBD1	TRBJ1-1	TGTGCCAGCAGACGGACAGGGGGCGGAGGAGCTTTCTTT	CASRRTGGGGAFF
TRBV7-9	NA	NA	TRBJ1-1	TGTGCCAGCAGCTTATTCGGGGGCAACACTGAAGCTTTCTTT	CASSLFGGNTEAFF
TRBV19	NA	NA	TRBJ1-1	TGTGCCAGTAGTATGGGGTACGAAGCTTTCTTT	CASSMGYEAFF
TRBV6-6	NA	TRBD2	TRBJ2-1	TGTGCCATCAAAGAAGTAGCGGGAGGGCCCCATGAGCAGTTCTTC	CAIKEVAGGPHEQFF
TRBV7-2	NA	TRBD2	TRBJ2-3	TGTGCCAGCAGGCAGACTAGCGGGAGATATAATACGCAGTATTTT	CASRQTSGRYNTQYF
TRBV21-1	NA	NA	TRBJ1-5	TGTGCCAGCAGCTTCGGACAGGGTGACAATCAGCCCCAGCATTTT	CASSFGQGDNQPQHF